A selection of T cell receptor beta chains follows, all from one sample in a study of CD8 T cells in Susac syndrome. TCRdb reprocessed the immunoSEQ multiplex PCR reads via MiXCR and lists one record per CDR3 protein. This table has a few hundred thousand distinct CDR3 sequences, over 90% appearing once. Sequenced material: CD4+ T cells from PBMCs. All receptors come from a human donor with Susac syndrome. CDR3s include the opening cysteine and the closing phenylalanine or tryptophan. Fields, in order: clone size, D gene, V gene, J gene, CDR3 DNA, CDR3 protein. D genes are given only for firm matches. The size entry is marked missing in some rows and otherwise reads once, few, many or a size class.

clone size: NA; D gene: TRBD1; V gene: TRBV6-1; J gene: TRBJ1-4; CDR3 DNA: TGTGCCAGCAGCTGGGACAGAGAAGCAACTAATGAAAAACTGTTTTTT; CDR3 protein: CASSWDREATNEKLFF
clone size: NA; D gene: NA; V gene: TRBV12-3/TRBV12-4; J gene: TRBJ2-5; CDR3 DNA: TGTGCCAGCACCAACGACGCAAGGACCCCGTTCTTC; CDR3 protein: CASTNDARTPFF
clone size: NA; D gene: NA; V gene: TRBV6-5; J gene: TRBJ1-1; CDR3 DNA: TGTGCCAGCAGTTACTCAGGGGTCGGCCACACTGAAGCTTTCTTT; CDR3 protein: CASSYSGVGHTEAFF
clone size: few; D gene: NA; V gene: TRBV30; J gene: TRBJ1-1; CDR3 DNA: TGTGCCTGGAGTGTTCGGGGCTCTGAAGCTTTCTTT; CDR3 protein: CAWSVRGSEAFF
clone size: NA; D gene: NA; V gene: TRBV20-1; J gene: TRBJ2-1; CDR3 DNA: TGCAGTGCTGGAGGAATTAGTGGCTACAATGAGCAGTTCTTC; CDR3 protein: CSAGGISGYNEQFF
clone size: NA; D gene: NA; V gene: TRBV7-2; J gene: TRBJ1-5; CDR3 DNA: TGTGCCAGCAGGGCCCGGGGGGATTCTTCGCCCCAGCATTTT; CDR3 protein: CASRARGDSSPQHF
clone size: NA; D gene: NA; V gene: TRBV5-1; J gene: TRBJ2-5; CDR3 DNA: TGCGCCAGCAGCTCCAGGGGAGAAGAGACCCAGTACTTC; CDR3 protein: CASSSRGEETQYF
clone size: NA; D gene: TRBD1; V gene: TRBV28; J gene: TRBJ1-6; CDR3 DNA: TGTGCCAGCAGCCATCCAGTTGGAGGGACAGGGGGCCAAGCCCTCCACTTT; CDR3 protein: CASSHPVGGTGGQALHF
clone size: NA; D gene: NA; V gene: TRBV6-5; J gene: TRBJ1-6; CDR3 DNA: TGTGCCAGCAGTTACCCGGGGGCGAATTCACCCCTCCACTTT; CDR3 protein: CASSYPGANSPLHF
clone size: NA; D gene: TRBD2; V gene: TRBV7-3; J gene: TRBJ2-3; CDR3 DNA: TGTGCCAGCAGCTTAAGGGGAAGAAGCGGGGGACAAACAGATACGCAGTATTTT; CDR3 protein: CASSLRGRSGGQTDTQYF
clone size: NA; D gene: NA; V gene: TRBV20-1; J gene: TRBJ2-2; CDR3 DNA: TGCAGTGCTAGATCCCGAGAAGGGTACACCGGGGAGCTGTTTTTT; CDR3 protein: CSARSREGYTGELFF
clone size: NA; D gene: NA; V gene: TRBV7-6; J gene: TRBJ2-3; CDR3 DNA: TGTGCCAGCAGCTTAGCCGATCCCCTCACAGATACGCAGTATTTT; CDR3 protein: CASSLADPLTDTQYF
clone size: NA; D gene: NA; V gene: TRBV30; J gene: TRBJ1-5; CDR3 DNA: TGTGCCTGGAGTCCCGGCGGGGCCCCTCCAAGGGTCCAGCATTTT; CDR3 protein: CAWSPGGAPPRVQHF
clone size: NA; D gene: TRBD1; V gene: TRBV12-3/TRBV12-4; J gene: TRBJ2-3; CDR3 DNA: TGTGCATCAGGACAGGGGGTAGATACGCAGTATTTT; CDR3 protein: CASGQGVDTQYF
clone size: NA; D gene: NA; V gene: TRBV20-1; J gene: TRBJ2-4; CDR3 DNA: TGCAGTGCTAGAGGGGACCGGGTCGAAAACATTCAGTACTTC; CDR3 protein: CSARGDRVENIQYF
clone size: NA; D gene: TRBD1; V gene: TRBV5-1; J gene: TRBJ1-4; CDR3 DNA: TGCGCCAGCAGCTTCGCCCGGGACAGTAGTGAAAAACTGTTTTTT; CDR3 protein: CASSFARDSSEKLFF
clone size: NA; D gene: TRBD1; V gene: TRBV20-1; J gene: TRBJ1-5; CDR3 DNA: TGCAGTGCTACCCGAGGCAGGGGGGCTGGCGATCAGCCCCAGCATTTT; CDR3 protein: CSATRGRGAGDQPQHF
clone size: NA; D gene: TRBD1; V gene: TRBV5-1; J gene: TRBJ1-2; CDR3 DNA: TGCGCCAGCAGCTCGTCGGGACAGGGGATGAGTGGCTACACCTTC; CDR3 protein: CASSSSGQGMSGYTF
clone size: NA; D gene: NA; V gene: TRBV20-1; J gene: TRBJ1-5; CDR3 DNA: TGCAGCGCTGGACAGCCCAATCAGCCCCAGCATTTT; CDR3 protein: CSAGQPNQPQHF
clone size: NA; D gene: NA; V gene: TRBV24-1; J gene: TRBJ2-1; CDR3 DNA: TGTGCCACCAGTGATTCGGGGAACAATGAGCAGTTCTTC; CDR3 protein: CATSDSGNNEQFF
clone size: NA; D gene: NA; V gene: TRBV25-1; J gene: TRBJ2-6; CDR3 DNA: TGTGCCAGCAGTGAATGGCAGGGCTGGGCCAACGTCCTGACTTTC; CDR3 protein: CASSEWQGWANVLTF
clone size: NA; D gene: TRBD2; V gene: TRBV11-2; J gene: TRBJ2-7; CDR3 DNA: TGTGCCAGCAGCTTCACTAGCGGAACCTACGAGCAGTACTTC; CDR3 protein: CASSFTSGTYEQYF
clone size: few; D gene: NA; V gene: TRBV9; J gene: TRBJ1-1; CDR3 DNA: TGTGCCAGCAGCGTAACCGGACAGAACACTGAAGCTTTCTTT; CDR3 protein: CASSVTGQNTEAFF
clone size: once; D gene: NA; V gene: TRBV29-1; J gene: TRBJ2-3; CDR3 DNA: TGCAGCGTTGCATCTCCCCTCACAGATACGCAGTATTTT; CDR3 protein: CSVASPLTDTQYF
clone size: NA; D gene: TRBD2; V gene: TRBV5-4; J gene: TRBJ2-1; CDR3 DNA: TGTGCCAGCAGCTTGGACCGGACTAGCGGATACAATGAGCAGTTCTTC; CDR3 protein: CASSLDRTSGYNEQFF
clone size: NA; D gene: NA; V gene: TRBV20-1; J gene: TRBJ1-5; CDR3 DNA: TGCAGTGCCCGAGGGGGGCCTCAGCCCCAGCATTTT; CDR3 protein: CSARGGPQPQHF
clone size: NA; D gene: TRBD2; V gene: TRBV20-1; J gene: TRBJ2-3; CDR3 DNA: TGCAGTGCCGACACTAGCGGGGGCACAGATACGCAGTATTTT; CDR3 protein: CSADTSGGTDTQYF
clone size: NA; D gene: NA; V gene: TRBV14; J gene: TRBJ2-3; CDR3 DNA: TGTGCCAGCAGCCAAGATCGGAGCCGGCACTCCAGAGATACGCAGTATTTT; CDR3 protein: CASSQDRSRHSRDTQYF
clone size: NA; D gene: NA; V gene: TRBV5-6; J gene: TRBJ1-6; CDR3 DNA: TGTGCCAGCAGCCTAGCCGCTAGCTCACCCCTCCACTTT; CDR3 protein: CASSLAASSPLHF
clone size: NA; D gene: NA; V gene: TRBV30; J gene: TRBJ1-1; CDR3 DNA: TGTGCCTGGAGTGTCTCGACGGTAAACACTGAAGCTTTCTTT; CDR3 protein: CAWSVSTVNTEAFF
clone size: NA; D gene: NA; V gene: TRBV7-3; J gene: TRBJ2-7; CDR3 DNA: TGTGCCAGCAGCCCCACCCCGTCTATGGGGACGGGCGAGCAGTACTTC; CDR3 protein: CASSPTPSMGTGEQYF
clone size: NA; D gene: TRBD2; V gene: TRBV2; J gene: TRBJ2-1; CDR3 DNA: TGTGCCAGCAACGGGGGGGAACAGATTTTCGATGAGCAGTTCTTC; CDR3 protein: CASNGGEQIFDEQFF
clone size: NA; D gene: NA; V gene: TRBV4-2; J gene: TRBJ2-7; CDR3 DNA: TGTGCCAGCAGCCAAGAGGGGAAGAGGGGGGAAACGTACGAGCAGTACTTC; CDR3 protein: CASSQEGKRGETYEQYF